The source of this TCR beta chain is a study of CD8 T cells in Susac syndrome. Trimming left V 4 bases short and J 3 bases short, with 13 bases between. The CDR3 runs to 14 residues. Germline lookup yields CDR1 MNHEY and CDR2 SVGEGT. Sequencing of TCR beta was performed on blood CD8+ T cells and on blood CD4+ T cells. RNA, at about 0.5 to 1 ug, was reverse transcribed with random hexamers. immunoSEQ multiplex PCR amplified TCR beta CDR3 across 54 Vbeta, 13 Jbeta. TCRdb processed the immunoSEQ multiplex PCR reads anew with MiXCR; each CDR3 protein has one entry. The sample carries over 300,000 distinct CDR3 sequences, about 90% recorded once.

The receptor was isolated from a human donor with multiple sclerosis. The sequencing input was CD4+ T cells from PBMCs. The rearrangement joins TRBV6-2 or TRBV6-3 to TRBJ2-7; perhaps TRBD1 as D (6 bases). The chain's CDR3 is CASSSNRASYEQYF. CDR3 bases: TGTGCCAGCAGTTCCAACAGGGCCAGCTACGAGCAGTACTTC.